The rows below give T cell receptor beta chains drawn from one sample of a study of control samples from healthy donors and cancer patients. Sequencing was performed with immunoSEQ multiplex PCR; in TCRdb, only in-frame clones are kept and a portion is missing. The table includes around 20,000 clones, roughly 80% detected once. Sequencing input: PBMCs. The receptors here all came from a man aged 80 or over with head and neck cancer. CDR3s include the opening cysteine and the closing phenylalanine or tryptophan. The D gene is left open where the match is weak. Clone size is given for some rows only: seen once, a few or many times, or a class if the clone is expanded.

d_gene,j_gene,abundance,v_gene,CDR3nt,CDR3aa
.,TRBJ2-3,once,TRBV19,TGTGCCAGTAGGAGATCTAGCACAGATACGCAGTATTTT,CASRRSSTDTQYF
.,TRBJ2-2,.,TRBV6-2/TRBV6-3,TGTGCCAGCAGTTGGGCGGCCGGGGAGCTGTTTTTT,CASSWAAGELFF
.,TRBJ2-7,.,TRBV28,TGTGCCAGCAGTTTTGTGGCTAGGGGCGAGCAGTACTTC,CASSFVARGEQYF
.,TRBJ2-5,.,TRBV7-9,TGTGCCAGCAGCCAAGGACACCGCCAAGAGACCCAGTACTTC,CASSQGHRQETQYF
.,TRBJ1-5,few,TRBV2,TGTGCCAGCAGTGAGGCGCAGGTCAGTCAGCCCCAGCATTTT,CASSEAQVSQPQHF
.,TRBJ2-1,.,TRBV7-8,TGTGCCAGCAGCTTCTTACAGGGTAAGAATGAGCAGTTCTTC,CASSFLQGKNEQFF
.,TRBJ2-2,.,TRBV5-1,TGCGCCAGCAGCTTGGCCGAGGTGACTAGCACCGGGGAGCTGTTTTTT,CASSLAEVTSTGELFF
TRBD2,TRBJ2-7,.,TRBV4-3,TGCGCCAGCAGCCAATCGCATCTAGCGGGAGGGAACTACGAGCAGTACTTC,CASSQSHLAGGNYEQYF
.,TRBJ2-3,.,TRBV29-1,TGCAGCGTTGAAGATGAGGGACCGGCAGATACGCAGTATTTT,CSVEDEGPADTQYF
.,TRBJ1-6,few,TRBV12-3/TRBV12-4,TGTGCCAGCAGTTTCCGCAATTCACCCCTCCACTTT,CASSFRNSPLHF
.,TRBJ2-1,.,TRBV7-9,TGTGCCAGCAGCTTAGCGAATGGGATCCAAAGCCAGTTCTTC,CASSLANGIQSQFF
TRBD2,TRBJ2-7,once,TRBV24-1,TGTGCCACCAGTGGGGCTAGCGGGACCTACGAGCAGTACTTC,CATSGASGTYEQYF
.,TRBJ2-3,.,TRBV6-5,TGTGCCAGCAAGGACCCACTTGGGGTGGATACGCAGTATTTT,CASKDPLGVDTQYF
.,TRBJ2-3,.,TRBV10-3,TGTGCCATCAGTTTAGGGGGAGGCACAGATACGCAGTATTTT,CAISLGGGTDTQYF
.,TRBJ2-1,.,TRBV19,TGTGCCAGTAGTATGGGCGTGGGGACCCTAGGGGCCAATGAGCAGTTCTTC,CASSMGVGTLGANEQFF
.,TRBJ2-5,few,TRBV7-2,TGTGCCAGCAGCCCCCGCCGCGGACAAGGGGGAGAGACCCAGTACTTC,CASSPRRGQGGETQYF
TRBD1,TRBJ2-5,.,TRBV18,TGTGCCAGCTCACCGACAGGGGTCCAAGAGACCCAGTACTTC,CASSPTGVQETQYF
.,TRBJ1-2,few,TRBV5-4,TGTGCCAGCAGCTTACAGACAGCTAACTATGGCTACACCTTC,CASSLQTANYGYTF
TRBD2,TRBJ2-7,.,TRBV18,TGTGCCAGCTCACCCGGGGGGGCCATTAACTACGAGCAGTACTTC,CASSPGGAINYEQYF
.,TRBJ2-1,once,TRBV2,TGTGCCAGCACCCCGGATGGAGGGGGCGCCTACAATGAGCAGTTCTTC,CASTPDGGGAYNEQFF
.,TRBJ2-2,few,TRBV5-1,TGCGCCAGCAGCGATTTACCTAACGCCGGGGAGCTGTTTTTT,CASSDLPNAGELFF
.,TRBJ2-5,.,TRBV18,TGTGCCAGCTCACTACGGACAAAAGAGACCCAGTACTTC,CASSLRTKETQYF
.,TRBJ2-3,.,TRBV7-2,TGTGCCAGCAGCTTACAACGAGGCGGCACAGATACGCAGTATTTT,CASSLQRGGTDTQYF
.,TRBJ2-7,.,TRBV5-1,TGCGCCAGCAGCTCAGGGACGTCCTACGAGCAGTACTTC,CASSSGTSYEQYF
.,TRBJ2-1,few,TRBV2,TGTGCCAGACGAAGAGGGGAGCAGTTCTTC,CARRRGEQFF
TRBD2,TRBJ2-7,.,TRBV5-4,TGTGCCAGCAGCTTGGCGGGGGGGATCCAGGGGCAGTACTTC,CASSLAGGIQGQYF
.,TRBJ1-5,.,TRBV5-1,TGCGCCAGTGGGGAGGGGTTGGGTCAGCCCCAGCATTTT,CASGEGLGQPQHF
.,TRBJ1-2,.,TRBV4-3,TGCGCCAGCAGCCAAGGGGTGGATAACTATGGCTACACCTTC,CASSQGVDNYGYTF
.,TRBJ2-2,.,TRBV28,TGTGCCAGCACCAAGGGGGGTCACACCGGGGAGCTGTTTTTT,CASTKGGHTGELFF
.,TRBJ2-5,once,TRBV6-1,TGTGCCAGCAGTGACCTCTTGGTTACCCAAGAGACCCAGTACTTC,CASSDLLVTQETQYF
.,TRBJ1-1,.,TRBV12-3/TRBV12-4,TGTGCCAGCAGTTTTTTCACTGAAGCTTTCTTT,CASSFFTEAFF
.,TRBJ2-1,.,TRBV6-6,TGTGCCAGCAGTTACTCCAGATACAATGAGCAGTTCTTC,CASSYSRYNEQFF
.,TRBJ2-7,.,TRBV7-9,TGTGCCAGCAGCTTAGTTCCCTACGAGCAGTACTTC,CASSLVPYEQYF
TRBD2,TRBJ2-5,.,TRBV10-1,TGCGCCAGCAGTGATCCCCGTCGTACTAGCGGGAGGACCGAGGTCCGTCTCGTGGAGACCCAGTACTTC,CASSDPRRTSGRTEVRLVETQYF
.,TRBJ2-2,.,TRBV2,TGTGCCAGCGGGGGGTGGCCCGGGGAGCTGTTTTTT,CASGGWPGELFF
.,TRBJ1-5,.,TRBV6-2/TRBV6-3,TGTGCCAGCAGTTACTATCCCAGCAATCAGCCCCAGCATTTT,CASSYYPSNQPQHF
.,TRBJ1-1,.,TRBV14,TGTGCCAGCAGCTATGCAGGGGTGAGGGACACTGAAGCTTTCTTT,CASSYAGVRDTEAFF
TRBD2,TRBJ2-3,.,TRBV2,TGTGCCGACAGCCAGGCGGGGGGGACAGATACGCAGTATTTT,CADSQAGGTDTQYF
.,TRBJ2-3,.,TRBV2,TGTGCCAGCAGTGAAGTTGGGGCTCACGGGACCCCTAGGACAGATACGCAGTATTTT,CASSEVGAHGTPRTDTQYF
.,TRBJ2-4,.,TRBV7-9,TGTGCCAGCAGCTTAGATGGCTCGTGGAGCATTCAGTACTTC,CASSLDGSWSIQYF
TRBD1,TRBJ2-6,.,TRBV7-9,TGTGCCAGCAGCTCACTTTGGACAGGGGTCTCTGGGGCCAACGTCCTGACTTTC,CASSSLWTGVSGANVLTF
.,TRBJ2-1,.,TRBV5-1,TGCGCCAGCAGCTTGCAAAACTCCTTGAATGAGCAGTTCTTC,CASSLQNSLNEQFF
.,TRBJ1-6,.,TRBV30,TGTGCCGGAATTAGAGGGGGGAGCTCCTATAATTCACCCCTCCACTTT,CAGIRGGSSYNSPLHF
TRBD2,TRBJ2-1,.,TRBV6-5,TGTGCCAGTAGATGGGGGGGACTCGATTACAATGAGCAGTTCTTC,CASRWGGLDYNEQFF
TRBD2,TRBJ2-5,.,TRBV11-2,TGTGCCAGCAGCGCCCGCCGACTAGCGGGGGTACAAGAGACCCAGTACTTC,CASSARRLAGVQETQYF
.,TRBJ2-3,.,TRBV29-1,TGCAGCGTTGAGGCGGGGCTTAGCACAGATACGCAGTATTTT,CSVEAGLSTDTQYF
.,TRBJ2-1,once,TRBV7-9,TGTGCCAGCACCCAGGACTACTCCTACAATGAGCAGTTCTTC,CASTQDYSYNEQFF
TRBD2,TRBJ2-3,.,TRBV2,TGTGCCAGCGAAGCGGGGGGGATCACAGATACGCAGTATTTT,CASEAGGITDTQYF
.,TRBJ2-4,.,TRBV5-1,TGCGCCAGCAGCTTGGAAGGGTTAAACATTCAGTACTTC,CASSLEGLNIQYF
.,TRBJ1-6,.,TRBV7-2,TGTGCCAGCAGCTTAATTGGTAATTCACCCCTCCACTTT,CASSLIGNSPLHF
TRBD1,TRBJ1-2,.,TRBV18,TGTGCCAGCTCAAGCGGGACAGGGGGCGAGGGTGGCTACACCTTC,CASSSGTGGEGGYTF
.,TRBJ2-2,.,TRBV6-5,TGTGCCAGCAGCCGCCCGGGAGGGGAGCTGTTTTTT,CASSRPGGELFF
.,TRBJ2-1,.,TRBV30,TGTGCCTGGACCCCGGGACACATTACAAATGAGCAGTTCTTC,CAWTPGHITNEQFF